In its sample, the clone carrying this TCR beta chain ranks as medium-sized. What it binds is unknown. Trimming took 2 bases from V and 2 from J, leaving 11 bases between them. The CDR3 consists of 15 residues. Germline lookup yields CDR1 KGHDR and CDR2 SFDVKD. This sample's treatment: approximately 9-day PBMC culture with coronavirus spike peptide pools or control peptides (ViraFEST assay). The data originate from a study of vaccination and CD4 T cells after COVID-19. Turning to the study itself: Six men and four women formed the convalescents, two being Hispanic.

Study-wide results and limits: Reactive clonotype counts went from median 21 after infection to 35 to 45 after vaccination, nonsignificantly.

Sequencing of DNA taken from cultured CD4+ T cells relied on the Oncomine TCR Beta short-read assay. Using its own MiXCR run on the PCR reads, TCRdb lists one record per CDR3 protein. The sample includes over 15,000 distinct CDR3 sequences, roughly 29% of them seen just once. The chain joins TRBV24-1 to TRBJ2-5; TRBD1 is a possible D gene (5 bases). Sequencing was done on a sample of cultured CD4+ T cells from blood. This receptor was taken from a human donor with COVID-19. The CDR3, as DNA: TGTGCCACCAGTGATTCGACCGGACATCAAGAGACCCAGTACTTC. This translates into CATSDSTGHQETQYF.